The 18 T cell receptor beta chains in this list originate from one sample, sequenced in a study of T-cell memory formation after mild COVID-19. Each CDR3 protein gets one entry after TCRdb re-called the 5' RACE reads with MiXCR. The table shows 200,000 to 250,000 distinct CDR3 sequences, with about 10% occurring only once. The sequenced material came from PBMCs or a T cell subset sorted from them (not recorded which). All receptors derive from a man aged 18 to 35 who had mild COVID-19 (a few samples of this study predate the infection). Cell type and time point are not known.

The sample holds a few counts of this clonotype. The V gene is TRBV5-1, the J gene TRBJ2-3; TRBD2 might be the D (6 bases). Germline values: CDR1 SGHRS, CDR2 YFSETQ. Trimming removed 5 bases at V and 3 bases at J, with 13 bases between. This CDR3 has 14 residues. The DNA for the CDR3 is TGCGCCAGCAGGGGGGGAGAAGGAACAGATACGCAGTATTTT. It translates to CASRGGEGTDTQYF.

This rearrangement joins TRBV28 to TRBJ1-2, with 9 bases aligning to TRBD1. Germline CDR1 and CDR2: MDHEN and SYDVKM. V was clipped by 4 bases and J by 8 bases; unmatched bases: 8. CDR3 length: 14 residues. The CDR3 loop is CASSYHGTGHGYTF. CDR3 in DNA: TGTGCCAGCAGTTACCACGGGACAGGGCACGGCTACACCTTC.

The chain combines TRBV6-6 with TRBJ1-2, with D uncertain. The CDR3 totals 13 residues. Trimming left V 5 bases short and J 5 bases short, with 12 bases between. The V gene's germline CDR1 is MNHNY and CDR2 SVGAGI (reference sequence). For the CDR3, the DNA is TGTGCCAGCAGTCCCGCCGGAAGGTATGGCTACACCTTC. Translated, it gives CASSPAGRYGYTF.

The chain is built from TRBV4-1 and TRBJ1-3; TRBD1 is a possible D gene (5 bases). Looked up from germline, CDR1 is MGHRA and CDR2 is YSYEKL. Deletions cut 1 base from V and 5 bases from J, with 24 bases between. CDR3 length: 19 amino acids. The DNA of the CDR3 is TGCGCCAGCAGCCAAGGACGAGGGGCCTCGCCTCAAGCTCGAAACACCATATATTTT. This encodes CASSQGRGASPQARNTIYF.

This clonotype has a count of ten or more. The rearrangement joins TRBV20-1 to TRBJ2-5, with D hard to call. V dropped 0 bases and J dropped 5 bases, with 13 bases sitting between them. The CDR3 runs 14 residues. The germline gives CDR1 DFQATT, CDR2 SNEGSKA (reference sequence). CDR3 in amino acids: CSARDLASPETQYF. DNA of the CDR3: TGCAGTGCTAGAGATTTAGCCTCTCCGGAGACCCAGTACTTC.

This clonotype has ten or more counts. The genes are TRBV7-9 and TRBJ1-6; 7 bases are a match to TRBD1. Germline V gene data show CDR1 as SEHNR and CDR2 as FQNEAQ (reference sequence). V was pared by 6 bases and J by 7 bases, with 6 bases of the junction left unmatched. This CDR3 has 14 amino acids. The DNA of the CDR3 is TGTGCCAGCAGTCAGGGACAGCCAAATTCACCCCTCCACTTT. Translating gives CASSQGQPNSPLHF.

This clonotype was picked up a small number of times. This rearrangement joins TRBV3-1 to TRBJ2-7; tentative D call: TRBD1 (5 bases). V lost 1 base, J lost 10 bases, and 14 bases lay in between. The V gene's germline CDR1 is LGHDT and CDR2 YNNKEL (reference sequence). The CDR3 is made up of 13 amino acids. The CDR3: CASSQGLLGPQYV. CDR3 sequence (DNA): TGTGCCAGCAGCCAAGGATTACTGGGGCCTCAGTACGTC.

This clonotype was seen a handful of times. This chain links TRBV20-1 with TRBJ1-4, with a weak D call TRBD1 (6 bases). The V and J ends lost 6 bases and 11 bases respectively, with 22 bases between them. CDR1 is DFQATT and CDR2 is SNEGSKA in the germline V gene (reference sequence). The CDR3 is made up of 14 amino acids. DNA of the CDR3: TGCAGTGCGAGTGACCACAGGGTCTATGGTAAACTGTTTTTT. Its translation: CSASDHRVYGKLFF.

This clonotype has more than one count but fewer than ten. The V gene is TRBV12-3 or TRBV12-4, the J gene TRBJ1-5; D unresolved. CDR3 length equals 13 residues. The germline V and J ends were trimmed by 1 base and 7 bases, with 8 bases remaining between them. DNA for the CDR3: TGTGCCAGCAGTTTAGGTTGGAGGCAGCCCCAGCATTTT. Its protein product is CASSLGWRQPQHF.

The V call is TRBV4-1, the J call TRBJ1-2; TRBD1 aligns across 8 bases. The CDR3 is 17 amino acids. Losses at the gene ends were 1 base for V and 8 bases for J; bases not matched to a gene: 15. From germline, CDR1 is MGHRA and CDR2 YSYEKL. The CDR3 DNA reads as TGCGCCAGCAGCCAAGTTGCCCCTCGGCAGGGGGCTTGGGGCTACACCTTC. It is translated as CASSQVAPRQGAWGYTF.

This clonotype was recorded many times. J is TRBJ2-5 and V is TRBV12-3 or TRBV12-4, with D perhaps matching TRBD1 or TRBD2 (6 bases each). V lost 1 base and J 7 bases, leaving 13 bases between the germline ends. CDR3 length: 14 residues. The CDR3, as DNA: TGTGCCAGCAGTTTAGACGGGGGCGTGGGGACCCAGTACTTC. Amino acids: CASSLDGGVGTQYF.

This clonotype was seen repeatedly, ten times or more. The J gene is TRBJ1-1, the V gene TRBV7-9; 7 bases are shared with TRBD1. Per germline, CDR1 SEHNR and CDR2 FQNEAQ (reference sequence). The CDR3 loop spans 14 amino acids. Losses at the gene ends were 3 bases for V and 5 bases for J; bases not matched to a gene: 6. CDR3 sequence reads: CASSLDRRGTEAFF. CDR3 bases: TGTGCCAGCAGCTTGGACAGGCGAGGGACTGAAGCTTTCTTT.

This clonotype was seen more than once but under ten times. The rearrangement joins TRBV19 to TRBJ2-1, with 9 bases aligning to TRBD1. From germline, CDR1 is LNHDA and CDR2 SQIVND (reference sequence). The length of the CDR3 is 15 residues. The V and J ends lost 6 bases and 2 bases, in that order; junction bases with no gene match: 5. The CDR3, as DNA: TGTGCCAGTAGCCGGGGACAGGGACCCTACAATGAGCAGTTCTTC. Its protein is CASSRGQGPYNEQFF.

This clonotype came up many times. This rearrangement joins TRBV7-9 to TRBJ1-1; no clear D. This CDR3 has 14 residues. Germline lookup yields CDR1 SEHNR and CDR2 FQNEAQ (reference sequence). Trimming took off 2 bases at V and 3 bases at J, with 10 bases between the two ends. Here the CDR3 reads CASSLSVTDTEAFF. CDR3 sequence (DNA): TGTGCCAGCAGCTTAAGTGTAACGGACACTGAAGCTTTCTTT.

The chain links TRBV19 to TRBJ2-1; 12 nucleotides line up with TRBD2. The CDR3 totals 16 residues. The V segment lost 3 bases and the J segment 4 bases; nucleotides outside the gene matches: 4. Germline V lookup: CDR1 LNHDA, CDR2 SQIVND (reference sequence). The CDR3 protein is CASSITSGGIYNEQFF. CDR3 coding DNA: TGTGCCAGTAGTATCACTAGCGGGGGGATTTACAATGAGCAGTTCTTC.

The CDR3 DNA reads as TGTGCTAGTGGACAGGGTAGAGATACGCAGTATTTT. Translated, it gives CASGQGRDTQYF. The V and J genes are TRBV12-5 and TRBJ2-3; tentatively, D is TRBD1 (6 bases). V was pared by 6 bases and J by 5 bases, with 9 bases between. The V gene's germline CDR1 is LGHNT and CDR2 FRNRAP. CDR3 size: 12 residues.

The chain has TRBV7-3 and TRBJ2-3, with 7 bases lining up with TRBD1. The CDR3 totals 14 residues. The germline V gene has CDR1 SGHTA and CDR2 FQGTGA. V dropped 4 bases and J dropped 2; count of bases not matched to a gene: 3. The CDR3, as DNA: TGTGCCAGCAGCTGGGACAGATACACAGATACGCAGTATTTT. Amino acids: CASSWDRYTDTQYF.

This clonotype was seen a handful of times. The chain links TRBV4-1 to TRBJ2-7, with 9 positions matching TRBD1. Germline V CDR1 and CDR2: MGHRA, YSYEKL. After removal of 2 bases from V and 7 bases from J, the junction contained 15 bases not matched to a gene. The CDR3 loop spans 17 amino acids. The CDR3 DNA follows: TGCGCCAGCAGCCAATTCGCCGGGACAGGGCCGTTTCGTGAGCAGTACGTC. The encoded protein is CASSQFAGTGPFREQYV.